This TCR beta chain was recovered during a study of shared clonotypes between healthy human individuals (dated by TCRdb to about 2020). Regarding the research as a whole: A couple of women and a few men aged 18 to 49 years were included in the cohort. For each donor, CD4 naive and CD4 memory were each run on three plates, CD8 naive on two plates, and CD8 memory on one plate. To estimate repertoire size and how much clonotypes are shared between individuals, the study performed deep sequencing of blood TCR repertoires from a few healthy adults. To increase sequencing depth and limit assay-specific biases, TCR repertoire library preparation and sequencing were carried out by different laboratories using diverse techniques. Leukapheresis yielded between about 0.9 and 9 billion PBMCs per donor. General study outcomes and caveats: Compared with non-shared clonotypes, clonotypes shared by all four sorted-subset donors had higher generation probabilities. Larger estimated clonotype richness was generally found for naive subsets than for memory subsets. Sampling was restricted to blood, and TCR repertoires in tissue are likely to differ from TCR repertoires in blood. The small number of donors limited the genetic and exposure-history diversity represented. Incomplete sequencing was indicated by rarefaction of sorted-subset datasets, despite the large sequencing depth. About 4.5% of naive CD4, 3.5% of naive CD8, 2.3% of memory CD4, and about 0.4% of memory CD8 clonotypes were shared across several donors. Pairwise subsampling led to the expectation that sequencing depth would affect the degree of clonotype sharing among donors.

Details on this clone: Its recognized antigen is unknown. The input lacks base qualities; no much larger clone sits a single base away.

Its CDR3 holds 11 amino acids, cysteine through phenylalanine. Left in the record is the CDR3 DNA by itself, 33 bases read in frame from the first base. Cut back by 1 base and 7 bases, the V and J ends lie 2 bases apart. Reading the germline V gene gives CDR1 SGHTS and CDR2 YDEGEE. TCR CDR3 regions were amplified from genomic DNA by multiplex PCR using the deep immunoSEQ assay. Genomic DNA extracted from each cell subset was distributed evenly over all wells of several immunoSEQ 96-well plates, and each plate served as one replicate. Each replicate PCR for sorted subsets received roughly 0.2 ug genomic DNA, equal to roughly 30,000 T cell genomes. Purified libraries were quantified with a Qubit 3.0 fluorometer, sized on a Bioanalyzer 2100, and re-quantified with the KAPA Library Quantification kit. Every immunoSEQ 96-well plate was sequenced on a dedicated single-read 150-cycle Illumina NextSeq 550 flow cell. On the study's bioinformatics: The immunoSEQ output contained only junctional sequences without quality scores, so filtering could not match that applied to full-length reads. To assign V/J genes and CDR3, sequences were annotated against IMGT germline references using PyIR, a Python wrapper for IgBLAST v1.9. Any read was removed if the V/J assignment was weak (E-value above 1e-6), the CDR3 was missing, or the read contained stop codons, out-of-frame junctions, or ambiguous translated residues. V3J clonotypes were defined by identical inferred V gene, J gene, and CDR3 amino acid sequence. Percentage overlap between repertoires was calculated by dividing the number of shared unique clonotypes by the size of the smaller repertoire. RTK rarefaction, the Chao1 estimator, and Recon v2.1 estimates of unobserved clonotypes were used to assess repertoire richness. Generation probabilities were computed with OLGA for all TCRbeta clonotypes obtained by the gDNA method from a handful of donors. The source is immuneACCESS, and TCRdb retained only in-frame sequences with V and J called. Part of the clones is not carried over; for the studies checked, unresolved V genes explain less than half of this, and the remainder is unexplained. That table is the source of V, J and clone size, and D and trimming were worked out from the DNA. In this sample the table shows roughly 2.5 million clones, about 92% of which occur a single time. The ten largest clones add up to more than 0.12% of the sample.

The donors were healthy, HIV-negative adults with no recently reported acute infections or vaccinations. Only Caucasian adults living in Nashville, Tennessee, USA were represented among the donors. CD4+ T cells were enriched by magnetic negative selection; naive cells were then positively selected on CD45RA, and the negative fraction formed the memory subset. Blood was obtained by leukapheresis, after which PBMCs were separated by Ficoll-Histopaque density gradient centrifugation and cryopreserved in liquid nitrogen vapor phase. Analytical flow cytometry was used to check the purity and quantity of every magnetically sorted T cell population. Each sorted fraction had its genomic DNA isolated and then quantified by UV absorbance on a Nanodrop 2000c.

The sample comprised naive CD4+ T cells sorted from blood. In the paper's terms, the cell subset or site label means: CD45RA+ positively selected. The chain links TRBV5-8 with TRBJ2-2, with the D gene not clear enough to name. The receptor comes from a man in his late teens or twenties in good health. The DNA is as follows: TGTGCCAGCAGCTTGTACGGGGAGCTGTTTTTT. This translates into CASSLYGELFF.